The 13 T cell receptor beta chains below come from one sample, sequenced in a study of blood T cell repertoires in COVID-19. Repertoires were generated with immunoSEQ multiplex PCR, while TCRdb's copy carries only in-frame clones and drops some. Of about 220,000 clones listed, around four fifths are singletons. The sequenced sample consisted of peripheral blood. All receptors come from a man aged 25-45 years with active or convalescent COVID-19.

The sample holds one count of this clone. V usage is TRBV20-1 and J usage is TRBJ2-1, with D tentatively TRBD2 (6 bases). Germline V gene data show CDR1 as DFQATT and CDR2 as SNEGSKA (reference sequence). Trimming removed 3 bases at V and 7 bases at J, with 19 bases between. The CDR3 covers 15 residues. The CDR3 region has the DNA TGCAGTGCTAGTCTCCCCGGGAGATCCAAGAATGAGCAGTTCTTC. Protein sequence: CSASLPGRSKNEQFF.

The chain has TRBV6-5 and TRBJ1-6, with D perhaps matching TRBD1 (5 bases). Germline V gene lookup returns CDR1 MNHEY and CDR2 SVGAGI. The CDR3 contains 16 residues. Trimming took 0 bases from V and 10 from J, leaving 16 bases between them. The CDR3 protein is CASSYSSGGPGSPLHF. The CDR3, as DNA: TGTGCCAGCAGTTACTCGTCCGGGGGACCCGGGTCACCCCTCCACTTT.

The chain couples TRBV7-8 to TRBJ1-4, with D unclear. There are 15 residues in the CDR3. Germline V gene sequence: CDR1 SGHVS, CDR2 FQNEAQ. With 5 bases removed from V and 5 bases from J, the gap between germline ends came to 15 bases. CDR3 amino acids: CASSPVRGPNEKLFF. CDR3 nucleotide sequence: TGTGCCAGCAGCCCTGTTAGAGGTCCGAATGAAAAACTGTTTTTT.

V is TRBV13 and J is TRBJ2-1; possible D gene TRBD2, 6 bases. The V end was cut by 7 bases, the J end by 10 bases, with 11 bases between. This CDR3 is 11 amino acids long. The germline CDR1 and CDR2 sequences are PRHDT and FYEKMQ (reference sequence). The CDR3: CASTRENEQFF. CDR3 DNA sequence: TGTGCCAGCACCCGGGAGAACGAGCAGTTCTTC. Full variable domain (outside the CDR3, taken from reference TRBV13 and TRBJ2-1): AAGVIQSPRHLIKEKRETATLKCYPIPRHDTVYWYQQGPGQDPQFLISFYEKMQSDKGSIPDRFSAQQFSDYHSELNMSSLELGDSALYFCASTRENEQFFGPGTRLTVL.

This CDR3 is CASSTFGGTVTEAFF. The CDR3 region has the DNA TGTGCCAGCTCTACATTCGGGGGTACGGTCACTGAAGCTTTCTTT. The V call is TRBV18, the J call TRBJ1-1, with D possibly TRBD1 on 5 matching bases. The germline CDR1 and CDR2 sequences are KGHSH and LQKENI. V lost 6 bases, J lost 4 bases, and 18 bases lay in between. The CDR3 is made up of 15 amino acids.

This chain uses TRBV6-5 with TRBJ2-2, with 7 positions matching TRBD1. V was pared by 6 bases and J by 4 bases, with 5 bases of the junction left unmatched. The CDR3 runs to 14 residues. Germline CDR1 MNHEY, CDR2 SVGAGI. The CDR3 sequence: CASRKDRSTGELFF. The CDR3 DNA is TGTGCCAGCAGAAAGGACAGGAGCACCGGGGAGCTGTTTTTT.

The V and J genes are TRBV11-3 and TRBJ2-1; D unclear. The germline V gene encodes CDR1 SGHNT and CDR2 YENEEA. Trimming stripped 5 bases from V and 0 bases from J, with 11 bases between. This CDR3 is built from 15 residues. As DNA, the CDR3 is TGTGCCAGCAGCCCAAAGAGAAGCTCCTACAATGAGCAGTTCTTC. It yields the protein CASSPKRSSYNEQFF.

This clone was counted between two and nine times. The chain joins TRBV7-2 to TRBJ2-1; 7 bases match TRBD2. The trim removed 5 bases at V and 4 bases at J, leaving 8 bases unmatched. Germline V gene lookup returns CDR1 SGHTA and CDR2 FQGNSA. This CDR3 spans 15 amino acids. The DNA for the CDR3 is TGTGCCAGCAGCCCGGGACTAAGCCTTTACAATGAGCAGTTCTTC. Translating it yields CASSPGLSLYNEQFF.

The genes are TRBV24-1 and TRBJ1-1; 9 bases fit TRBD1. This CDR3 contains 12 residues. Trimming took 9 bases from V and 4 from J; bases not matched to a gene: 2. Germline V gene lookup returns CDR1 KGHDR and CDR2 SFDVKD. Here the CDR3 DNA reads TGTGCCACCTCGACAGGGGGCACTGAAGCTTTCTTT. It codes for CATSTGGTEAFF.

The chain recombines TRBV10-3 with TRBJ2-1; 9 bases map to TRBD2. Germline CDR1 reads ENHRY; CDR2 reads SYGVKD. CDR3 length: 16 residues. The trim removed 5 bases at V and 7 bases at J, leaving 12 bases unmatched. CDR3 residues: CAISPSGLAVRNEQFF. The CDR3 DNA follows: TGTGCCATCAGTCCATCGGGACTAGCCGTTCGTAATGAGCAGTTCTTC.

This rearrangement joins TRBV6-6 to TRBJ2-3, with a weak D call TRBD2 (8 bases). The CDR3 runs 13 residues. The germline gives CDR1 MNHNY, CDR2 SVGAGI (reference sequence). Trimming took off 10 bases at V and 6 bases at J, with 17 bases between the two ends. The CDR3 region is CATFGRGQDTQYF. The CDR3 coding sequence is TGTGCCACCTTCGGGAGGGGGCAGGATACGCAGTATTTT.

The CDR3 coding sequence is TGTGCCAGCAGTCTAACCCGACAGGGGGCAGGTTCACCCCTCCACTTT. Translation gives CASSLTRQGAGSPLHF. The chain links TRBV27 to TRBJ1-6, with 10 bases identical to TRBD1. The CDR3 is 16 amino acids. The germline V gene encodes CDR1 MNHEY and CDR2 SMNVEV (reference sequence). Trimming at V came to 5 bases and at J to 9 bases, leaving 10 bases not matched to a gene.

This clone was recorded once. The rearrangement links TRBV2 to TRBJ2-3; D is undetermined. The CDR3 is made up of 11 amino acids. The germline V and J ends were trimmed by 8 bases and 4 bases, with 7 bases remaining between them. Per the germline V gene, CDR1 is SNHLY and CDR2 is FYNNEI. The CDR3: CASFFSDTQYF. In DNA form, the CDR3 reads TGTGCCAGCTTCTTTTCAGATACGCAGTATTTT.